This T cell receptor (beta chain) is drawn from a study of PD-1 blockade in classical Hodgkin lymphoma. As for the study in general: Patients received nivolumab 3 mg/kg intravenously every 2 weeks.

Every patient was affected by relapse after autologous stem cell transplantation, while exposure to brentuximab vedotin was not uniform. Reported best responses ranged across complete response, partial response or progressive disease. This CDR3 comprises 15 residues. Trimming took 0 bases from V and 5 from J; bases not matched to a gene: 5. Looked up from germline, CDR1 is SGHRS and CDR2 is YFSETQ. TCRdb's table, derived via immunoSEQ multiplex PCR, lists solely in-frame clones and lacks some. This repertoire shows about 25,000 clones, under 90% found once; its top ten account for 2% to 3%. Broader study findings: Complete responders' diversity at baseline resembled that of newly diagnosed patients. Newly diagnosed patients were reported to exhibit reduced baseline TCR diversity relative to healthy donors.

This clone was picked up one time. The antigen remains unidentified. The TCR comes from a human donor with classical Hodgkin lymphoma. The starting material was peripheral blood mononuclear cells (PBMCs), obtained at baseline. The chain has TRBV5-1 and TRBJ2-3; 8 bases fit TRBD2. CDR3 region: CASSLAGGPLDTQYF. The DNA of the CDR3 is TGCGCCAGCAGCTTGGCGGGGGGGCCTTTAGATACGCAGTATTTT.